These 14 T cell receptor beta chains originate from one sample sequenced in a study of cytomegalovirus exposure and HLA in healthy donors. Amplification used 60 Vbeta primers and 13 Jbeta primers. Sequenced by immunoSEQ multiplex PCR; TCRdb stores in-frame clones only, minus some. The sample shows fewer than 70,000 clones, 73% of them seen only once. The material sequenced was PBMCs. The receptors here all came from a man aged 50 to 60 in good health and CMV-seronegative.

V is TRBV4-2 and J is TRBJ1-5; a weak D match, TRBD1 (5 bases). Germline CDR1 and CDR2: LGHNA and YNFKEQ. V was clipped by 1 base and J by 7 bases, with 14 bases between them. This CDR3 spans 15 amino acids. The CDR3, as DNA: TGTGCCAGCAGCCAAGGAATACAGGACGGCCAGCCCCAGCATTTT. It specifies CASSQGIQDGQPQHF.

As for this clone: This same CDR3 is encoded by further DNA sequences in the sample. The CDR3 region has the DNA TGTGCCAGCCCGGGGGGGCCGGGAGGCAATGAGCAGTTCTTC. Its protein is CASPGGPGGNEQFF. V is TRBV2 and J is TRBJ2-1, with TRBD2 identical over 8 bases. Germline V gene lookup returns CDR1 SNHLY and CDR2 FYNNEI. V dropped 8 bases and J dropped 6; count of bases not matched to a gene: 9. This CDR3 has 14 amino acids.

V and J are TRBV2 and TRBJ2-5, with 11 bases matching TRBD1. The J call could be wrong; TRBJ2-7 is a better fit for the DNA end. The germline V gene has CDR1 SNHLY and CDR2 FYNNEI. This CDR3 is 19 amino acids long. CDR3 bases: TGTGCCAGCACCCCATGGGGGACAGGGGGGATAACTTGGAACTACGAGCAGTACTTC. This encodes CASTPWGTGGITWNYEQYF.

The rearrangement joins TRBV4-1 to TRBJ1-3, with D maybe TRBD1 (5 bases). This CDR3 is built from 13 residues. Germline CDR1 MGHRA, CDR2 YSYEKL. The germline V and J ends were trimmed by 4 bases and 8 bases, with 12 bases remaining between them. The CDR3 DNA is TGCGCCAGCAGCCGGGTTCTAGGGGACACCATATATTTT. Translating gives CASSRVLGDTIYF.

CDR3: CASSAGGSSYNEQFF. CDR3 sequence (DNA): TGTGCTAGCTCGGCGGGGGGGAGCTCCTACAATGAGCAGTTCTTC. This rearrangement joins TRBV12-5 to TRBJ2-1; 9 bases line up with TRBD2. The V gene end was trimmed by 9 bases and the J gene end by 0 bases; junction bases not matched to a gene: 6. From germline, CDR1 is LGHNT and CDR2 FRNRAP. The CDR3 is 15 residues long.

The chain recombines TRBV7-6 with TRBJ2-5, with 11 bases identical to TRBD1. Judging by the DNA end, TRBJ2-7 fits better; the J call may be wrong. There are 14 residues in the CDR3. CDR1 is SGHVS, CDR2 FNYEAQ, per germline. CDR3 nucleotides: TGTGCCAGCAGCCCGGGACAGGGGGCCTACGAGCAGTACTTC. This gives the protein CASSPGQGAYEQYF.

The rearrangement uses TRBV19 and TRBJ1-6, with D unclear. The germline V gene has CDR1 LNHDA and CDR2 SQIVND (reference sequence). The CDR3 covers 12 residues. V lost 10 bases and J lost 13, with 17 bases in between. CDR3 protein: CATRDRPGPLHF. CDR3 nucleotides: TGTGCCACGAGAGACCGCCCCGGGCCCCTCCACTTT.

This chain uses TRBV6-1 with TRBJ2-5; TRBD1 matches 11 bases. CDR1 MNHNS and CDR2 SASEGT come from the germline V gene. The CDR3 covers 15 residues. With 6 bases clipped from V and 7 bases from J, the junction kept 10 bases outside the gene matches. The CDR3 sequence is CASRKDRGRFGTQYF. DNA of the CDR3: TGTGCCAGCAGGAAGGACAGGGGGCGATTCGGGACCCAGTACTTC.

The genes are TRBV5-1 and TRBJ2-3; weak D call: TRBD1 (6 bases). This CDR3 is 15 amino acids long. Trimming left V 4 bases short and J 5 bases short, with 17 bases between. Germline V gene lookup returns CDR1 SGHRS and CDR2 YFSETQ. The DNA of the CDR3 is TGCGCCAGCAGCCGGACAGCCCTTGTTGTAGATACGCAGTATTTT. Protein sequence: CASSRTALVVDTQYF.

The genes are TRBV4-1 and TRBJ2-5, with TRBD2 identical over 13 bases. The CDR3 sequence is 18 residues long. Per germline, CDR1 MGHRA and CDR2 YSYEKL. V shed 0 bases, J shed 5 bases, and the junction held 9 bases outside the gene matches. For the CDR3, the DNA is TGCGCCAGCAGCCAAGATTGGGGACTAGCGGGGCGGGGGGAGACCCAGTACTTC. It codes for CASSQDWGLAGRGETQYF.

The J gene is TRBJ2-2, the V gene TRBV10-1, with D tentatively TRBD1 (6 bases). Trimming cost V 6 bases and J 1 base, with 9 bases left between them. Germline loops: CDR1 WNHNN, CDR2 SYGVQD (reference sequence). The length of the CDR3 is 14 residues. The CDR3: CASRGHRNTGELFF. The CDR3 DNA follows: TGCGCCAGCAGGGGACACCGGAACACCGGGGAGCTGTTTTTT.

The rearrangement links TRBV6-1 to TRBJ1-4; TRBD1 is a possible D gene (5 bases). Germline V gene data show CDR1 as MNHNS and CDR2 as SASEGT. The CDR3 sequence is 13 residues long. Trimming took off 3 bases at V and 8 bases at J, with 10 bases between the two ends. The chain's CDR3 is CASSDRVGEKLFF. The CDR3 bases are TGTGCCAGCAGTGACAGGGTGGGCGAAAAACTGTTTTTT.

The V and J genes are TRBV27 and TRBJ1-4; D perhaps matches TRBD1 (5 bases). The germline V and J ends were trimmed by 5 bases and 8 bases, with 15 bases remaining between them. The CDR3 totals 14 residues. Germline V gene lookup returns CDR1 MNHEY and CDR2 SMNVEV (reference sequence). DNA for the CDR3: TGTGCCAGCAGTATAGGGCCAGGGTACGAAAAACTGTTTTTT. This codes for CASSIGPGYEKLFF.

V is TRBV19 and J is TRBJ1-6; 7 nucleotides align to TRBD1. CDR1 is LNHDA, CDR2 SQIVND, per germline (reference sequence). Germline trimming cut 5 bases from V and 10 bases from J; bases unmatched to any gene: 11. This CDR3 is 15 amino acids long. CDR3 residues: CASSPNSEGQSPLHF. The DNA for the CDR3 is TGTGCCAGTAGTCCCAACTCAGAGGGACAGTCACCCCTCCACTTT.